This T cell receptor beta chain was sequenced in a study of Graves' ophthalmopathy and Graves' hyperthyroidism. Background on the study: Peripheral blood collection took place at initial diagnosis, before any treatment. Notes on the study in general: The authors also found most expanded thyroid clonotypes above 0.001 frequency in blood. Using a 13-signature model, the authors split ophthalmopathy from stable hyperthyroidism, with roughly 90% sensitivity and around 76% specificity.

This clonotype has ten or more counts. What it binds is not known. This CDR3 spans 13 amino acids. Trimming left V 0 bases short and J 9 bases short, with 10 bases between. Per the germline V gene, CDR1 is KGHDR and CDR2 is SFDVKD. RNA transcripts served as template for amplifying TCR beta CDR3 sequences. In the first round, RT-PCR was carried out with HTBI primers, and a multiplex PCR formed the second round. From the multiplex PCR reads, TCRdb called clonotypes with MiXCR, one entry per CDR3 protein. The data hold 660,000 or so distinct CDR3 sequences, with about two fifths observed a single time. Ophthalmopathy donors' eye disease showed moderate-to-severe activity, CAS of at least 3, NOSPECS of at least 4 and duration under 3 months.

The TCR comes from an adult man with Graves' ophthalmopathy. The genes are TRBV24-1 and TRBJ1-1, with D possibly matching TRBD1 (6 bases). The sample taken for sequencing was peripheral blood. CDR3 region: CATSDLQGMKAFF. The CDR3 region has the DNA TGTGCCACCAGTGATTTGCAGGGGATGAAAGCTTTCTTT.